One sample yielded the 9 T cell receptor beta chains listed below, sequenced in a study of beta chain features in type 1 diabetes. Findings and caveats of the study: Type 1 diabetes patients had TCRB CDR3s that were shorter (moderately but significantly so) in all four CD4+ subsets.

The authors reverse transcribed all of the isolated RNA, so sequencing captured expressed TCRB transcripts. The assay was immunoSEQ multiplex PCR, and TCRdb's table has in-frame clones only and misses some. The sample records some 170,000 clones, roughly 65% being singletons. The antigens of these receptors remain unknown. The sequencing input was naive CD4+ T cells from blood. Source of these receptors: a man aged 25 to 40 with type 1 diabetes.

The chain has TRBV30 and TRBJ1-5; D remains unclear. The CDR3 sequence is 13 residues long. Trimming removed 2 bases at V and 7 bases at J, with 12 bases between. CDR1 is GTSNPN and CDR2 is SVGIG in the germline V gene (reference sequence). CDR3 bases: TGTGCCTGGAGTTGGAGGGCTGGGCAGCCCCAGCATTTT. Translating it yields CAWSWRAGQPQHF.

The chain carries TRBV13 and TRBJ2-3; D is possibly TRBD2 (7 bases). Trimming stripped 8 bases from V and 4 bases from J, with 16 bases between. Germline assignment: CDR1 PRHDT and CDR2 FYEKMQ (reference sequence). This CDR3 has 14 amino acids. CDR3 bases: TGTGCCAGCTCCCTGGGGGGGCGCCCAGATACGCAGTATTTT. This encodes CASSLGGRPDTQYF.

The chain links TRBV28 to TRBJ2-1; 7 nucleotides line up with TRBD1. Germline-derived CDR1 and CDR2 are MDHEN and SYDVKM. CDR3 length: 15 residues. The V and J ends lost 5 bases and 6 bases, in that order; junction bases with no gene match: 10. The CDR3 is CASSPTDRVGNEQFF. DNA of the CDR3: TGTGCCAGCAGTCCTACTGACAGGGTTGGCAATGAGCAGTTCTTC.

The chain recombines TRBV4-3 with TRBJ2-7; 9 nucleotides align to TRBD1. The CDR3 loop spans 18 amino acids. Germline CDR1 and CDR2: LGHNA and YSLEER. Trimming at V came to 0 bases and at J to 2 bases, leaving 11 bases not matched to a gene. The CDR3: CASSQDRQGVTTTYEQYF. In DNA form, the CDR3 reads TGCGCCAGCAGCCAAGATAGACAGGGGGTTACTACTACCTACGAGCAGTACTTC.

This clone was seen only once. The J gene is TRBJ2-6, the V gene TRBV23-1, with 8 bases identical to TRBD1. TRBV23-1 is identified as an open reading frame with a role that is uncertain. V shed 0 bases, J shed 3 bases, and the junction held 7 bases outside the gene matches. This CDR3 has 18 amino acids. The CDR3 protein is CASSQSKQGVGGANVLTF. The CDR3 DNA reads TGCGCCAGCAGTCAATCGAAACAGGGGGTTGGTGGGGCCAACGTCCTGACTTTC.

The chain recombines TRBV4-1 with TRBJ2-4, with D unresolved. Deletions cut 0 bases from V and 7 bases from J, with 7 bases between. Germline V gives CDR1 MGHRA, CDR2 YSYEKL. The CDR3 totals 13 residues. Written as DNA, the CDR3 is TGCGCCAGCAGCCAAGATTTTAGGAACATTCAGTACTTC. Its protein is CASSQDFRNIQYF.

The chain uses TRBV7-2 and TRBJ2-3; D remains unclear. Germline lookup yields CDR1 SGHTA and CDR2 FQGNSA. The CDR3 consists of 14 residues. The V end was cut by 3 bases, the J end by 4 bases, with 11 bases between. CDR3 DNA: TGTGCCAGCAGCTTCCTAAGAGGCTCAGATACGCAGTATTTT. As protein: CASSFLRGSDTQYF. Supplemented by reference TRBV7-2 and TRBJ2-3, the full variable domain reads GAGVSQSPSNKVTEKGKDVELRCDPISGHTALYWYRQSLGQGLEFLIYFQGNSAPDKSGLPSDRFSAERTGGSVSTLTIQRTQQEDSAVYLCASSFLRGSDTQYFGPGTRLTVL.

The chain links TRBV9 to TRBJ1-2; unclear D gene. V gave up 6 bases and J gave up 8 bases, with 23 bases separating them. CDR3 length equals 15 residues. Germline values: CDR1 SGDLS, CDR2 YYNGEE. CDR3 coding DNA: TGTGCCAGCACTTCCGTCTCGGATTCATTTAGGGGCTACACCTTC. The encoded protein is CASTSVSDSFRGYTF.

Comment on this clone: Other DNA sequences from this sample encode an identical CDR3 as well. This chain links TRBV30 with TRBJ2-7; no clear D. Germline V gives CDR1 GTSNPN, CDR2 SVGIG (reference sequence). V was cut by 1 base and J by 3 bases, with 4 bases left in between. The length of the CDR3 is 11 residues. As DNA, the CDR3 is TGTGCCTGGAGTGCAAACTACGAGCAGTACTTC. Translating gives CAWSANYEQYF.